Sequencing of this T cell receptor beta chain was carried out in a study of PD-1 blockade in classical Hodgkin lymphoma. Study background: Patients in the cohort were put on intravenous nivolumab, 3 mg/kg every 2 weeks.

This sample's time point: cycle 4 day 1 (C4D1), after more than five weeks of nivolumab. Relapse after autologous stem cell transplantation occurred in every patient, and brentuximab vedotin exposure varied. General study findings and limits: In CD4+ cells, TCR diversity went up significantly by C4D1, but in CD8+ cells it did not.

Trimming left V 7 bases short and J 4 bases short, with 8 bases between. Per the germline V gene, CDR1 is LNHDA and CDR2 is SQIVND (reference sequence). This CDR3 has 12 residues. On this clone: Its antigen remains unidentified.

Sequencing used immunoSEQ multiplex PCR; TCRdb keeps in-frame clones, though not all of them. The sample yields tens of thousands of clones, approximately 76% seen once. The sequence was obtained from a human donor with classical Hodgkin lymphoma. The material was peripheral blood mononuclear cells (PBMCs), obtained before the fourth cycle of nivolumab. V and J are TRBV19 and TRBJ1-5, with D possibly matching TRBD1 (5 bases). CDR3 residues: CASTSGNQPQHF. CDR3 nucleotides: TGTGCCAGTACCTCAGGGAATCAGCCCCAGCATTTT.